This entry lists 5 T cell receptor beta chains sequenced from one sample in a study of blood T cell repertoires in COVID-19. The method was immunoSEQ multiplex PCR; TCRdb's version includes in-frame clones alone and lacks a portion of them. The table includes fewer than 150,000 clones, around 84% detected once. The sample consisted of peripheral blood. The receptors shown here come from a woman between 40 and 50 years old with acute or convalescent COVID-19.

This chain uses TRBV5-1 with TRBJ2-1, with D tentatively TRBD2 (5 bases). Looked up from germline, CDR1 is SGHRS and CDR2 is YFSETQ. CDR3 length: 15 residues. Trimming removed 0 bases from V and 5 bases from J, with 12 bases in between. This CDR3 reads CASSLVIALDNEQFF. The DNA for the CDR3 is TGCGCCAGCAGCTTGGTGATAGCGCTTGACAATGAGCAGTTCTTC.

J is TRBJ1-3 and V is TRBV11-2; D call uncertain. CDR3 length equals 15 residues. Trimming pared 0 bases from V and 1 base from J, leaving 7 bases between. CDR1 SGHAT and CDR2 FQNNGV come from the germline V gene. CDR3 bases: TGTGCCAGCAGCTTAGACCGCCGGTCTGGAAACACCATATATTTT. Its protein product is CASSLDRRSGNTIYF.

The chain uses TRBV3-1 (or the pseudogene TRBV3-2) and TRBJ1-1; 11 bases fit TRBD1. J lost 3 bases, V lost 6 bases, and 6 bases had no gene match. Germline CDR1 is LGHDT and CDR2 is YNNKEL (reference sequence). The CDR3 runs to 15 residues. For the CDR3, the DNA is TGTGCCAGCAGTCCGGGACAGGGGGGATACACTGAAGCTTTCTTT. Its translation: CASSPGQGGYTEAFF.

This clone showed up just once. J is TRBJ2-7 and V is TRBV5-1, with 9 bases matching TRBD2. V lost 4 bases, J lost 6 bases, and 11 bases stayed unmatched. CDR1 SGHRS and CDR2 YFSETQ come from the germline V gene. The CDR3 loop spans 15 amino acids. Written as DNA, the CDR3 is TGCGCCAGCAGCCCCTCGATGGCGGGGGGGCCCGAGCAGTACTTC. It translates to CASSPSMAGGPEQYF.

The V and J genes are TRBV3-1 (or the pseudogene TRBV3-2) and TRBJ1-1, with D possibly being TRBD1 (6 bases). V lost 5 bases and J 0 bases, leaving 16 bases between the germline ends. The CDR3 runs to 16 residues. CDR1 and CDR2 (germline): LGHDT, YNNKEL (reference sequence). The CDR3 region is CASSTRYREMNTEAFF. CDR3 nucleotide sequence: TGTGCCAGCAGCACCCGTTACAGGGAGATGAACACTGAAGCTTTCTTT.